This T cell receptor (beta chain) originates from a study of lymphopenia after photon versus proton radiotherapy. Findings and caveats of the study: Better survival with proton therapy was suggested as possible, not demonstrated. After lymphocyte nadir, photon-treated repertoires showed oligoclonal expansion, especially CD8+ Temra. Larger post-nadir TCR diversity loss correlated inversely with survival in deceased patients.

Clones were sequenced by immunoSEQ multiplex PCR, and TCRdb holds only the in-frame ones, with some missing. The sample lists about 35,000 clones, roughly 92% occurring once. Germline assignment: CDR1 SGDLS and CDR2 YYNGEE. Trimming removed 4 bases from V and 2 bases from J; junction bases left unmatched: 3. CDR3 size: 15 residues. A remark on this clone: Its antigen is unidentified.

The sequence derives from a man between 60 and 75 years old with cholangiocarcinoma. Specimen: peripheral blood, collected from a patient treated with photon-based radiotherapy. J is TRBJ2-1 and V is TRBV9; 10 bases fit TRBD1. This chain's CDR3 is CASSRGQGTYNEQFF. CDR3 nucleotide sequence: TGTGCCAGCAGCCGGGGACAGGGGACCTACAATGAGCAGTTCTTC.